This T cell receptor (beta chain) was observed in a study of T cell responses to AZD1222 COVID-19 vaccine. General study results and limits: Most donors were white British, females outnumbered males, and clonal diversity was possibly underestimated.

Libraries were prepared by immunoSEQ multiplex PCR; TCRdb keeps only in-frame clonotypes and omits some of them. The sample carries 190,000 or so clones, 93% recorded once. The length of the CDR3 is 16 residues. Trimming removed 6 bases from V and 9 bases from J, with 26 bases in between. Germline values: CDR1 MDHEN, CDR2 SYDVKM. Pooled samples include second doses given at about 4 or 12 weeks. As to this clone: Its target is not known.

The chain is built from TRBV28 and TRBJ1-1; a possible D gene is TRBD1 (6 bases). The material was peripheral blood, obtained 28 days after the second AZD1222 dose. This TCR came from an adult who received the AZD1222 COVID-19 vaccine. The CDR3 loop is CASRSSGGGWGAQAFF. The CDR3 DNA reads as TGTGCCAGCAGATCGTCGGGAGGTGGTTGGGGGGCCCAAGCTTTCTTT. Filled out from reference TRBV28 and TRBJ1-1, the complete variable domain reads DVKVTQSSRYLVKRTGEKVFLECVQDMDHENMFWYRQDPGLGLRLIYFSYDVKMKEKGDIPEGYSVSREKKERFSLILESASTNQTSMYLCASRSSGGGWGAQAFFGQGTRLTVV.